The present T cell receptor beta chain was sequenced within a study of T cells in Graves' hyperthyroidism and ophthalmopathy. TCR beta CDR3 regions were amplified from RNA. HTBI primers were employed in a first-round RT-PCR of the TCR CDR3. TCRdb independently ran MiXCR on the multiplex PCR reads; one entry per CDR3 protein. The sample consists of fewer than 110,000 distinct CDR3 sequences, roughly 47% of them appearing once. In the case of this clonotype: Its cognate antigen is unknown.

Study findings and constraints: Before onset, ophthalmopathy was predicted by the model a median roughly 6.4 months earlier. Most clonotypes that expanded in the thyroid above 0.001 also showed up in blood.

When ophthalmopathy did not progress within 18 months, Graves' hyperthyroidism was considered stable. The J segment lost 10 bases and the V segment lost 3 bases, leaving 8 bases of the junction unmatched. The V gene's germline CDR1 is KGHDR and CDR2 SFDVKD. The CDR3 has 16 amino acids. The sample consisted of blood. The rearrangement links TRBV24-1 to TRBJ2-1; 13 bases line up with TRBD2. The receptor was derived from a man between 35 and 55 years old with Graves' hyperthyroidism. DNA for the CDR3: TGTGCCACCAGTGATCTAACTAGCGGGAGGGCGAAGGAGCAGTTCTTC. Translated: CATSDLTSGRAKEQFF.